A single sample is the source of the 30 T cell receptor beta chains below, sequenced in a study of blood T cell repertoires in COVID-19. Profiling relied on immunoSEQ multiplex PCR, and the TCRdb table lists in-frame clones only, not all of them. The data show around 270,000 clones, about 88% seen once. The sequenced sample consisted of peripheral blood. These receptors all come from a man aged 60 to 75 who had recovered from COVID-19.

The V call is TRBV7-9, the J call TRBJ1-1, with D possibly TRBD1 on 5 matching bases. Germline CDR1 SEHNR, CDR2 FQNEAQ (reference sequence). V lost 0 bases and J 5 bases, leaving 19 bases between the germline ends. The CDR3 is 17 residues long. The CDR3 loop is CASSLALRQKGETEAFF. CDR3 bases: TGTGCCAGCAGCTTAGCGCTGAGACAGAAGGGTGAAACTGAAGCTTTCTTT.

V usage is TRBV7-3 and J usage is TRBJ2-2; D possibly corresponds to TRBD2 (5 bases). This CDR3 is built from 14 residues. Trimming shortened V by 4 bases and J by 4 bases, and 10 bases separated the two germline ends. In germline, CDR1 is SGHTA, CDR2 FQGTGA. As DNA, the CDR3 is TGTGCCAGCAGCTCACACCGGGGCACCGGGGAGCTGTTTTTT. Translation gives CASSSHRGTGELFF. Using reference TRBV7-3 and TRBJ2-2 for the parts outside the CDR3, the full variable domain is GAGVSQTPSNKVTEKGKYVELRCDPISGHTALYWYRQSLGQGPEFLIYFQGTGAADDSGLPNDRFFAVRPEGSVSTLKIQRTERGDSAVYLCASSSHRGTGELFFGEGSRLTVL.

This chain uses TRBV19 with TRBJ2-7, with D possibly matching TRBD2 (5 bases). The V end was cut by 4 bases, the J end by 4 bases, with 11 bases between. Germline CDR1 LNHDA, CDR2 SQIVND (reference sequence). CDR3 length equals 13 residues. CDR3 sequence reads: CASSTPGSYEQYF. Here the CDR3 DNA reads TGTGCCAGTAGTACACCGGGATCATACGAGCAGTACTTC.

The chain combines TRBV7-9 with TRBJ2-4, with 8 bases that match TRBD2. CDR3 length equals 17 residues. V shed 4 bases, J shed 2 bases, and the junction held 10 bases outside the gene matches. Germline CDR1 is SEHNR and CDR2 is FQNEAQ (reference sequence). The CDR3 DNA is TGTGCCAGCAGCTCTTCTCTCGGGGGGGAAACCAAAAACATTCAGTACTTC. Translation: CASSSSLGGETKNIQYF.

The CDR3 nucleotides are TGCGCCAGCAGCCCCTCCTTGACCGGGGAGCTGTTTTTT. As protein: CASSPSLTGELFF. This sequence joins TRBV5-1 and TRBJ2-2, with no clear D. CDR3 length: 13 residues. V was trimmed by 4 bases and J by 5 bases, leaving 9 bases between them. The germline V gene has CDR1 SGHRS and CDR2 YFSETQ. Based on the CDR3 plus reference TRBV5-1 and TRBJ2-2, the full variable domain is KAGVTQTPRYLIKTRGQQVTLSCSPISGHRSVSWYQQTPGQGLQFLFEYFSETQRNKGNFPGRFSGRQFSNSRSEMNVSTLELGDSALYLCASSPSLTGELFFGEGSRLTVL.

This chain uses TRBV18 with TRBJ2-2; D gene ambiguous. Germline CDR1 and CDR2: KGHSH and LQKENI. V was clipped by 0 bases and J by 3 bases, with 17 bases between them. This CDR3 has 18 residues. The CDR3 region has the DNA TGTGCCAGCTCACCACCTCGCGGCCGATCAGACGACACCGGGGAGCTGTTTTTT. It is translated as CASSPPRGRSDDTGELFF.

For this clone: A read error may account for a junction end that differs from germline. This chain connects TRBV9 to TRBJ1-4; 9 bases match TRBD1. The CDR3 runs to 15 residues. CDR1 is SGDLS, CDR2 YYNGEE, per germline. CDR3: CASSPTGGLQSRLVF. CDR3 nucleotide sequence: TGTGCCAGCAGCCCTACAGGGGGCCTCCAGAGCCGGCTGGTTTTT.

This rearrangement joins TRBV27 to TRBJ1-2; D is perhaps TRBD1 (5 bases). With 6 bases removed from V and 4 bases from J, the gap between germline ends came to 18 bases. This CDR3 spans 15 amino acids. The germline V gene encodes CDR1 MNHEY and CDR2 SMNVEV (reference sequence). CDR3 nucleotides: TGTGCCAGCAGCCCGGCCCCAGGGTTCGGCTATGGCTACACCTTC. Residues: CASSPAPGFGYGYTF.

V and J are TRBV10-3 and TRBJ2-7; D is possibly TRBD1 (6 bases). The CDR3 is 16 amino acids. Per the germline V gene, CDR1 is ENHRY and CDR2 is SYGVKD. Trimming stripped 3 bases from V and 4 bases from J, with 19 bases between. CDR3 coding DNA: TGTGCCATCAGTGATCCCTCCGGGACAAAACTTTACGAGCAGTACTTC. Its protein is CAISDPSGTKLYEQYF.

J is TRBJ2-2 and V is TRBV10-1, with TRBD2 matching over 11 bases. CDR3 length: 18 amino acids. CDR1 is WNHNN and CDR2 is SYGVQD in the germline V gene (reference sequence). V lost 2 bases to trimming and J lost 6 bases; unmatched junction nucleotides: 11. The CDR3 region is CASSEKGLAAFFAGELFF. CDR3 nucleotides: TGCGCCAGCAGTGAGAAGGGACTAGCGGCTTTTTTCGCCGGGGAGCTGTTTTTT.

The chain employs TRBV9 and TRBJ2-3, with 8 nucleotides matching TRBD2. The CDR3 is 15 amino acids. Germline CDR1 and CDR2: SGDLS and YYNGEE. J gave up 2 bases and V 3 bases, and 5 bases lay outside the gene matches. The CDR3 coding sequence is TGTGCCAGCAGCGCCCGACTAGCGATCACAGATACGCAGTATTTT. Its protein is CASSARLAITDTQYF.

The chain uses TRBV6-2 or TRBV6-3 and TRBJ2-1; the match to TRBD2 covers 8 bases. CDR1 is MNHEY, CDR2 SVGEGT, per germline. The CDR3 sequence is 16 residues long. The ends lost 6 bases at V and 5 bases at J; junction bases unmatched: 12. The DNA of the CDR3 is TGTGCCAGCAGCCACCGAACTAGCGGCCAGAACAATGAGCAGTTCTTC. Its protein is CASSHRTSGQNNEQFF.

V and J are TRBV20-1 and TRBJ2-3; D is undetermined. The CDR3 consists of 11 residues. V lost 6 bases to trimming and J lost 5 bases, with 9 bases between them. CDR1 and CDR2 (germline): DFQATT, SNEGSKA (reference sequence). The CDR3 DNA reads as TGCAGTGCCAACACGTTAGATACGCAGTATTTT. It yields the protein CSANTLDTQYF.

Regarding this clone: This sample includes further DNA sequences coding for the same CDR3. V is TRBV7-8 and J is TRBJ2-7; TRBD1 is a possible D gene (6 bases). The V end lost 3 bases, the J end lost 4 bases, and 10 bases lay between the germline ends. Looked up from germline, CDR1 is SGHVS and CDR2 is FQNEAQ. The CDR3 extends over 13 amino acids. CDR3 bases: TGTGCCAGCAGCTTTGGTCAGGGGTACGAGCAGTACTTC. Amino acid sequence: CASSFGQGYEQYF.

The rearrangement links TRBV6-5 to TRBJ1-5, with TRBD1 matching over 7 bases. The CDR3 runs to 15 residues. The V segment lost 5 bases and the J segment 1 base; nucleotides outside the gene matches: 5. CDR1 is MNHEY and CDR2 is SVGAGI in the germline V gene. CDR3 in amino acids: CASSKQGQSNQPQHF. CDR3 nucleotides: TGTGCCAGCAGTAAACAGGGACAGAGCAATCAGCCCCAGCATTTT.

The chain couples TRBV2 to TRBJ2-7; D may be TRBD1 (6 bases). CDR1 is SNHLY, CDR2 FYNNEI, per germline. Trimming pared 2 bases from V and 3 bases from J, leaving 11 bases between. The CDR3 contains 14 residues. The CDR3 reads CASSERQVFYEQYF. The CDR3 nucleotides read TGTGCCAGCAGTGAAAGACAGGTGTTCTACGAGCAGTACTTC.

This chain uses TRBV30 with TRBJ2-5; TRBD2 matches at 10 bases. Germline V gene data show CDR1 as GTSNPN and CDR2 as SVGIG (reference sequence). This CDR3 has 14 residues. V was clipped by 3 bases and J by 5 bases; unmatched bases: 6. CDR3 amino acids: CAWRSGGVEETQYF. The CDR3 region has the DNA TGTGCCTGGAGAAGCGGGGGGGTTGAGGAGACCCAGTACTTC.

In the case of this clone: The sample has other DNA sequences that encode this CDR3 too. The chain is built from TRBV7-9 and TRBJ2-5; D gene ambiguous. CDR3 length: 14 residues. Per the germline V gene, CDR1 is SEHNR and CDR2 is FQNEAQ (reference sequence). The V end was cut by 1 base, the J end by 0 bases, with 6 bases between. The CDR3 protein is CASSLGAYQETQYF. CDR3 coding DNA: TGTGCCAGCAGCTTAGGGGCTTACCAAGAGACCCAGTACTTC.

The CDR3 loop reads CASSLSDRGHEQYF. The DNA of the CDR3 is TGTGCCAGCAGCCTATCCGACAGGGGGCACGAGCAGTACTTC. This chain uses TRBV7-9 with TRBJ2-7; 10 bases are shared with TRBD1. The trim removed 5 bases at V and 5 bases at J, leaving 6 bases unmatched. The CDR3 sequence is 14 residues long. Germline V CDR1 and CDR2: SEHNR, FQNEAQ (reference sequence).

CDR3 coding DNA: TGTGCCACCAGTGATTTGCGGGGGAGCACAGATACGCAGTATTTT. Translating it yields CATSDLRGSTDTQYF. V is TRBV24-1 and J is TRBJ2-3; D might be TRBD2 (6 bases). The CDR3 has 15 residues. The ends were cut back, 0 bases at V and 0 bases at J, with 6 bases in the middle. Germline lookup yields CDR1 KGHDR and CDR2 SFDVKD.

The rearrangement joins TRBV11-3 to TRBJ2-7; D may be TRBD2 (5 bases). The CDR3 length is 15 residues. V lost 1 base and J lost 3, with 13 bases in between. Germline CDR1 is SGHNT and CDR2 is YENEEA. CDR3 sequence (DNA): TGTGCCAGCAGCTTAGGAGGGAGTCCTTACTACGAGCAGTACTTC. This gives the protein CASSLGGSPYYEQYF.

This clone was counted once. J is TRBJ2-5 and V is TRBV7-2, with TRBD2 as a possible D gene (5 bases). Trimming removed 6 bases from V and 5 bases from J, with 19 bases in between. The CDR3 runs 15 residues. Germline CDR1 is SGHTA and CDR2 is FQGNSA. In nucleotides, the CDR3 is TGTGCCAGCAGTCTACTAGGAGCCGTCGGGGAGACCCAGTACTTC. As protein: CASSLLGAVGETQYF.

The chain couples TRBV3-1 (or the pseudogene TRBV3-2) to TRBJ1-2, with 9 bases matching TRBD1. This CDR3 spans 15 amino acids. The V segment lost 5 bases and the J segment 4 bases; nucleotides outside the gene matches: 8. In germline, CDR1 is LGHDT, CDR2 YNNKEL (reference sequence). For the CDR3, the DNA is TGTGCCAGCAGCGTTACCGGGACAGGGAGCTATGGCTACACCTTC. Encoded protein: CASSVTGTGSYGYTF.

The chain joins TRBV3-1 (or the pseudogene TRBV3-2) to TRBJ1-3; no firm D call. V was shortened by 0 bases and J by 1 base, with 10 bases between the two germline ends. The CDR3 length is 16 residues. Germline V gene sequence: CDR1 LGHDT, CDR2 YNNKEL (reference sequence). The CDR3 loop reads CASSQDLSVSGNTIYF. CDR3 coding DNA: TGTGCCAGCAGCCAAGATCTGTCAGTATCTGGAAACACCATATATTTT.

This rearrangement joins TRBV19 to TRBJ2-1; D is perhaps TRBD1 (6 bases). The CDR3 runs 14 residues. Trimming pared 5 bases from V and 7 bases from J, leaving 15 bases between. Germline V gene sequence: CDR1 LNHDA, CDR2 SQIVND (reference sequence). The CDR3 DNA reads as TGTGCCAGTAGTCCGACAGGTGGTTTAAATGAGCAGTTCTTC. This codes for CASSPTGGLNEQFF.

The gene calls are TRBV19 and TRBJ1-2; no clear D. This CDR3 comprises 12 residues. Germline V gene sequence: CDR1 LNHDA, CDR2 SQIVND (reference sequence). V dropped 6 bases and J dropped 10 bases, with 15 bases sitting between them. CDR3 sequence (DNA): TGTGCCAGTAGCTTGCAAACCGGGAACTACACCTTC. It encodes CASSLQTGNYTF. The full variable domain, its missing parts supplied by reference TRBV19 and TRBJ1-2, is DGGITQSPKYLFRKEGQNVTLSCEQNLNHDAMYWYRQDPGQGLRLIYYSQIVNDFQKGDIAEGYSVSREKKESFPLTVTSAQKNPTAFYLCASSLQTGNYTFGSGTRLTVV.

This clone was seen only once. The chain carries TRBV15 and TRBJ2-7; D unclear. The germline V gene encodes CDR1 LNHNV and CDR2 YYDKDF (reference sequence). Trimming left V 0 bases short and J 6 bases short, with 12 bases between. This CDR3 region has 14 residues. In DNA form, the CDR3 reads TGTGCCACCAGCAGAGATACGGGTTCGGTCGAGCAGTACTTC. Translating it yields CATSRDTGSVEQYF.

The V and J genes are TRBV5-1 and TRBJ1-2, with a tentative D call TRBD1 (5 bases). The CDR3 has 15 residues. Germline CDR1 and CDR2: SGHRS and YFSETQ. V lost 0 bases and J 7 bases, leaving 16 bases between the germline ends. The CDR3 coding sequence is TGCGCCAGCAGCTTGGCTTGGAGGGACGGTAGTGGCTACACCTTC. This encodes CASSLAWRDGSGYTF.

The chain joins TRBV7-8 to TRBJ1-5; 8 positions agree with TRBD1. Per the germline V gene, CDR1 is SGHVS and CDR2 is FQNEAQ. CDR3 length: 18 amino acids. V shed 5 bases, J shed 2 bases, and the junction held 14 bases outside the gene matches. In nucleotides, the CDR3 is TGTGCCAGCAGCACCAAGACAGGGGCGCCGGGTGGCAATCAGCCCCAGCATTTT. The encoded protein is CASSTKTGAPGGNQPQHF.

The chain links TRBV19 to TRBJ2-5; no definite D call. V was cut by 4 bases and J by 0 bases, with 6 bases left in between. Germline values: CDR1 LNHDA, CDR2 SQIVND (reference sequence). The CDR3 covers 13 residues. The CDR3 here is CASSRHYQETQYF. CDR3 sequence (DNA): TGTGCCAGTAGTAGACACTACCAAGAGACCCAGTACTTC.